One sample yielded the 2 T cell receptor beta chains listed below, sequenced in a study of T-cell memory formation after mild COVID-19. TCRdb ran MiXCR on the 5' RACE reads and lists one entry per CDR3 protein. The profile shows approximately 150,000 distinct CDR3 sequences, about 14% of them singletons. The material sequenced was PBMCs or a T cell subset sorted from them (not recorded which). All receptors derive from an adult woman who had mild COVID-19 (a few samples of this study predate the infection). Cell type and time point are not known.

A few counts support this clonotype. This chain joins TRBV12-3 or TRBV12-4 and TRBJ2-2, with 7 bases that match TRBD1. The CDR3 sequence is 14 residues long. V shed 4 bases and J 6 bases; nucleotides not matched to a gene: 5. Written as DNA, the CDR3 is TGTGCCAGCAGTTCACAGGGGCTCGCCGGGGAGCTGTTTTTT. As protein: CASSSQGLAGELFF.

This clonotype was found a few times. The CDR3 DNA is TGTGCCAGCAGCTCCCGTGGCGAGGGGGAGACCCAGTACTTC. Translating gives CASSSRGEGETQYF. The genes are TRBV13 and TRBJ2-5; the D gene could be TRBD1 or TRBD2 (5 bases each). The CDR3 is 14 residues long. The germline V gene has CDR1 PRHDT and CDR2 FYEKMQ (reference sequence). Deletions cut 4 bases from V and 5 bases from J, with 14 bases between.